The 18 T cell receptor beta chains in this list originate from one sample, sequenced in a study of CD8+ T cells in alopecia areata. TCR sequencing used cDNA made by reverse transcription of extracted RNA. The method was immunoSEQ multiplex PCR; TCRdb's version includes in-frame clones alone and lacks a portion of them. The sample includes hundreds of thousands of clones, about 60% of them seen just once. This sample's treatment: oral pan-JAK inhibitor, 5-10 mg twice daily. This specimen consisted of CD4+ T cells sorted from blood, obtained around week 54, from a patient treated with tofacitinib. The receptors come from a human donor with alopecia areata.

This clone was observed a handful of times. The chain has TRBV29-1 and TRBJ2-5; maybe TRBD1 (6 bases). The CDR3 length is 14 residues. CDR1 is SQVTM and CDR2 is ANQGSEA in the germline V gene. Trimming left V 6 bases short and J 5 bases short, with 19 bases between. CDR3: CSVLRRGSLETQYF. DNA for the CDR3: TGCAGCGTCCTTCGAAGGGGGAGTTTGGAGACCCAGTACTTC.

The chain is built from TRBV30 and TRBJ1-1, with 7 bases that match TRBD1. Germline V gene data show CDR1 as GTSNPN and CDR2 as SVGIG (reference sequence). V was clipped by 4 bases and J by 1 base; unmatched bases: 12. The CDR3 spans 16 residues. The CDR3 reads CAWNAPGQKRNTEAFF. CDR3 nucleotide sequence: TGTGCCTGGAACGCACCGGGACAGAAAAGGAACACTGAAGCTTTCTTT.

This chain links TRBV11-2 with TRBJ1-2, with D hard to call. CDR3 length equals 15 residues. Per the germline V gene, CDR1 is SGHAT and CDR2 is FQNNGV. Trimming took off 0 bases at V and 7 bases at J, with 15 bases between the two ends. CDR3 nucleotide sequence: TGTGCCAGCAGCTTAGAAGGTTCGCAGGCTACTGGCTACACCTTC. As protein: CASSLEGSQATGYTF.

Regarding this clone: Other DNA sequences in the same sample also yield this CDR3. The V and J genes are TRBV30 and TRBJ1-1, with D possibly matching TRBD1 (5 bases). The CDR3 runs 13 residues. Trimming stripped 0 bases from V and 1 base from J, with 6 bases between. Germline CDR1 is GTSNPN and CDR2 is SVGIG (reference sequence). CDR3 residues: CAWSVDRNTEAFF. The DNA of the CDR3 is TGTGCCTGGAGTGTCGACAGGAACACTGAAGCTTTCTTT.

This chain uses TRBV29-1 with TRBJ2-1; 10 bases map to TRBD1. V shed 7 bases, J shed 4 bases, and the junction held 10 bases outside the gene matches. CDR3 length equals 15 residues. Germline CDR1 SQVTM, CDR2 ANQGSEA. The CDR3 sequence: CSAEATGQGYNEQFF. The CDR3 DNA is TGCAGCGCCGAAGCGACGGGACAGGGGTACAATGAGCAGTTCTTC.

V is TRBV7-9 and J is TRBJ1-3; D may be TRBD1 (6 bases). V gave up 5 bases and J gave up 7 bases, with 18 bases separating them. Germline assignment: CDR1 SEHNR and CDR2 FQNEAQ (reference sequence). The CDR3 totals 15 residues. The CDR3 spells CASSLAGDEDNTIYF. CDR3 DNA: TGTGCCAGCAGCCTTGCAGGGGATGAGGACAACACCATATATTTT.

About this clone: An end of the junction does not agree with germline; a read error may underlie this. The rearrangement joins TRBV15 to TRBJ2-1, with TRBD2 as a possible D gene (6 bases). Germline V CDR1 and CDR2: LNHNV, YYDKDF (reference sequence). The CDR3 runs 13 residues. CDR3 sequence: CATSRDLGDLGLF. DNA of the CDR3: TGTGCCACCAGCAGAGATCTTGGGGACTTGGGCCTCTTC.

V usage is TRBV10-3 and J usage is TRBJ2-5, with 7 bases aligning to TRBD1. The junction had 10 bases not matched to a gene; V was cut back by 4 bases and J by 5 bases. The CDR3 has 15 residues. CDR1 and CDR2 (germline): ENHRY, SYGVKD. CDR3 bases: TGTGCCATCAGTGGGGCCACCGGGACAGCTGAGACCCAGTACTTC. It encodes CAISGATGTAETQYF.

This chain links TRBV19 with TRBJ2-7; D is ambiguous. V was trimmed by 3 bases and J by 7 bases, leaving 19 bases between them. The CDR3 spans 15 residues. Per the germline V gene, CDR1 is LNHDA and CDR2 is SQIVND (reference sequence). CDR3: CASSIRTVATTEQYF. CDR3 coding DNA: TGTGCCAGTAGTATTAGAACAGTTGCCACTACGGAGCAGTACTTC.

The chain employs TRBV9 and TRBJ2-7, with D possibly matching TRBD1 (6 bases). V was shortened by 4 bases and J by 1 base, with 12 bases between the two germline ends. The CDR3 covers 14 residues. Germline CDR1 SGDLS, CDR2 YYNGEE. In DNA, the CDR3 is TGTGCCAGCAGCCAGGGGCCGAGGTCCTACGAGCAGTACTTC. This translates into CASSQGPRSYEQYF.

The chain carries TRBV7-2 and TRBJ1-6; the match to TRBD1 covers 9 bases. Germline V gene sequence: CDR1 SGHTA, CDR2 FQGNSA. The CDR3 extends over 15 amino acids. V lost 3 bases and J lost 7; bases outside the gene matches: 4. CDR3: CASSFRDRVNSPLHF. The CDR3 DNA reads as TGTGCCAGCAGCTTCCGGGACAGGGTGAATTCACCCCTCCACTTT.

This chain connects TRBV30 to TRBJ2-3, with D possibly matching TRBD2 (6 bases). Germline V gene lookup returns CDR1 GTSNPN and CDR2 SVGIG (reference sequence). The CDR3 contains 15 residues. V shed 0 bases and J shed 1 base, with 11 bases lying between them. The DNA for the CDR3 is TGTGCCTGGAGTGTACCGGGGGACCGCACAGATACGCAGTATTTT. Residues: CAWSVPGDRTDTQYF.

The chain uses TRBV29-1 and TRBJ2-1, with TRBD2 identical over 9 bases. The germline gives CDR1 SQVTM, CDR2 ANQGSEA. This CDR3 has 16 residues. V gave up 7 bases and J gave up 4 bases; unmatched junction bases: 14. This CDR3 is CSALTLSGGLYNEQFF. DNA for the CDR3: TGCAGCGCCCTAACCCTTAGCGGGGGTTTATACAATGAGCAGTTCTTC.

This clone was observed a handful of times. CDR3 sequence reads: CASSSGQGKNTEAFF. The CDR3, as DNA: TGCGCCAGCAGCTCCGGACAGGGGAAGAACACTGAAGCTTTCTTT. This chain connects TRBV5-1 to TRBJ1-1; 9 bases fit TRBD1. After removal of 3 bases from V and 1 base from J, the junction contained 4 bases not matched to a gene. This CDR3 is built from 15 residues. Per the germline V gene, CDR1 is SGHRS and CDR2 is YFSETQ.

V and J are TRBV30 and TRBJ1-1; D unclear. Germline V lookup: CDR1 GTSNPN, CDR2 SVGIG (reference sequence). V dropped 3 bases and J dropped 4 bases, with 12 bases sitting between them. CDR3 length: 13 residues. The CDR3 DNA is TGTGCCTGGAGCGGCGGGTTGGCCACTGAAGCTTTCTTT. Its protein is CAWSGGLATEAFF.

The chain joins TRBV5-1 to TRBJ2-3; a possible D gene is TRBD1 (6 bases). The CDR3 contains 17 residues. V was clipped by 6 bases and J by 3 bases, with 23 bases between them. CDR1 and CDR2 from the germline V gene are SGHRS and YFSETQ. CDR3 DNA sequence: TGCGCCAGCACCTTTAGACCGGGACAATTTCAGACAGATACGCAGTATTTT. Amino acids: CASTFRPGQFQTDTQYF.

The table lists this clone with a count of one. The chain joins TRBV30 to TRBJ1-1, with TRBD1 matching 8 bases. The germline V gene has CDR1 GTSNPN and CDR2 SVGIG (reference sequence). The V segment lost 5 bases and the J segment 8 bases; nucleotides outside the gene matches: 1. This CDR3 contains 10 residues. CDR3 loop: CAWGQGEAFF. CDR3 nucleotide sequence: TGTGCCTGGGGACAGGGAGAAGCTTTCTTT.

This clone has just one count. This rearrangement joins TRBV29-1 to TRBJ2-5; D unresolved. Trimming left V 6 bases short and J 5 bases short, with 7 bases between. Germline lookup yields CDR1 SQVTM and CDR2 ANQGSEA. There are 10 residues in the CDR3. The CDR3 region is CSVAVETQYF. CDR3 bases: TGCAGCGTGGCCGTGGAGACCCAGTACTTC.